This note documents a single T cell receptor beta chain sequence. Its specificity is unknown. From germline, CDR1 is SQVTM and CDR2 ANQGSEA. CDR3 length: 15 residues. Trimming stripped 5 bases from V and 4 bases from J, with 18 bases between. This sample was taken from a study of naive and memory T cell subsets. Overall study results and limits: Findings for naive and memory subsets could not be checked against ground truth.

Both TRBC1 and TRBC2 were covered by a beta constant-region primer of two equimolar oligonucleotides. The ligated cDNA underwent four PCR rounds using SP2 and nested alpha and beta constant-region primers. Ligation attached a single-stranded oligonucleotide with a 12-nucleotide UMI and the SP2 primer to the cDNA 3' end. TCRdb redid the calling of the UMI-ligation and nested PCR reads with MiXCR, one entry per CDR3 protein. Found here are about 120,000 distinct CDR3 sequences, 36% of them singletons; the top ten hold 0.9%. Sequencing was carried out using central memory CD4+ T cells from blood. The chain couples TRBV29-1 to TRBJ2-1; D uncertain. The clonotype was recovered from a human donor in good health. The CDR3 here is CSVPSVRASYNEQFF. CDR3 bases: TGCAGCGTTCCCTCCGTCCGGGCGTCATACAATGAGCAGTTCTTC.